This TCR beta chain derives from a study of shared clonotypes between healthy human individuals. This clone was detected ten times or more. CDR1 and CDR2 from the germline V gene are MRHNA and SNTAGT. This CDR3 has 15 residues. V lost 2 bases and J lost 1; bases outside the gene matches: 1. The table came from immunoSEQ multiplex PCR; TCRdb's copy has only in-frame clones and leaves some out. This repertoire shows over 100,000 clones, about 70% found once; its top ten account for roughly 23%. The V call is TRBV6-4, the J call TRBJ2-3; 9 bases are a match to TRBD1. Specimen: memory CD8+ T cells sorted from blood. Subset described: CD45RO+ cells pooled with CCR7-negative TemRA cells. The sequence was collected from a woman aged 30 to 39 in good health. CDR3 region: CASSDTGGGTDTQYF. CDR3 in DNA: TGTGCCAGCAGTGACACAGGGGGCGGCACAGATACGCAGTATTTT.